These 13 T cell receptor beta chains originate from one sample sequenced in a study of blood T cell repertoires in COVID-19. Data came from immunoSEQ multiplex PCR; TCRdb stores just in-frame clones and leaves some out. The sample shows some 180,000 clones, roughly 77% of them seen only once. The sequenced material came from peripheral blood. The origin of the receptors is a woman aged 40 to 50 with COVID-19, enrolled during active disease.

The rearrangement links TRBV18 to TRBJ1-2; D possibly corresponds to TRBD1 (6 bases). Deletions cut 4 bases from V and 2 bases from J, with 17 bases between. The CDR3 is 16 amino acids. Germline CDR1 KGHSH, CDR2 LQKENI. CDR3 nucleotides: TGTGCCAGCTCACGGGGGCATGGGGGCAAGAACTATGGCTACACCTTC. Translated, it gives CASSRGHGGKNYGYTF.

In regard to this clone: In the same sample, other DNA sequences code for this CDR3. V is TRBV4-2 and J is TRBJ1-5; 10 nucleotides line up with TRBD1. Germline lookup yields CDR1 LGHNA and CDR2 YNFKEQ. With V trimmed by 0 bases and J by 5 bases, 1 base remained unmatched. CDR3 length equals 15 residues. The CDR3 loop is CASSQEGTGDQPQHF. The CDR3 DNA follows: TGTGCCAGCAGCCAAGAGGGGACAGGGGATCAGCCCCAGCATTTT.

This clone was detected a few times. The V call is TRBV18, the J call TRBJ2-7; D is uncertain. Germline lookup yields CDR1 KGHSH and CDR2 LQKENI. This CDR3 region has 13 residues. Trimming removed 1 base at V and 1 base at J, with 5 bases between. The CDR3 coding sequence is TGTGCCAGCTCACCACTTGCGTCCTACGAGCAGTACTTC. This translates into CASSPLASYEQYF.

In this sample, this clone turned up a few times. This chain links TRBV4-3 with TRBJ2-7, with a possible D match to TRBD2 (6 bases). V was clipped by 0 bases and J by 1 base, with 16 bases between them. The CDR3 runs to 17 residues. Germline assignment: CDR1 LGHNA and CDR2 YSLEER. The CDR3 nucleotides read TGCGCCAGCAGCCAAGACGCCGGGGCCGCGGGGTCCTACGAGCAGTACTTC. Translation gives CASSQDAGAAGSYEQYF.

The gene calls are TRBV7-9 and TRBJ2-3, with TRBD1 as a possible D gene (6 bases). CDR1 is SEHNR and CDR2 is FQNEAQ in the germline V gene (reference sequence). The CDR3 runs 14 residues. Trimming took 7 bases from V and 2 from J, leaving 13 bases between them. The DNA for the CDR3 is TGTGCCAGCACCCGGACAGTGAACACAGATACGCAGTATTTT. Translating gives CASTRTVNTDTQYF.

This clone was observed a single time. V usage is TRBV18 and J usage is TRBJ2-7, with 12 bases matching TRBD1. This CDR3 comprises 15 residues. CDR1 and CDR2 (germline): KGHSH, LQKENI. Germline trimming cut 3 bases from V and 5 bases from J; bases unmatched to any gene: 5. DNA of the CDR3: TGTGCCAGCTCACCCGGGACAGGGGGCCACCACGAGCAGTACTTC. Residues: CASSPGTGGHHEQYF.

V usage is TRBV6-5 and J usage is TRBJ1-1; 7 bases align to TRBD1. The J segment lost 0 bases and the V segment lost 5 bases, leaving 3 bases of the junction unmatched. The CDR3 consists of 14 residues. Germline loops: CDR1 MNHEY, CDR2 SVGAGI. The CDR3 DNA follows: TGTGCCAGCAGTAGACAGGGATTGAACACTGAAGCTTTCTTT. Amino acids: CASSRQGLNTEAFF.

This clone has a handful of counts. The rearrangement links TRBV27 to TRBJ2-2; weak D call: TRBD1 (5 bases). V lost 4 bases to trimming and J lost 0 bases, with 6 bases between them. Germline assignment: CDR1 MNHEY and CDR2 SMNVEV (reference sequence). The CDR3 contains 14 residues. CDR3 loop: CASSYRPNTGELFF. The CDR3, as DNA: TGTGCCAGCAGTTACAGGCCGAACACCGGGGAGCTGTTTTTT.

Turning to this clone: This sample includes further DNA sequences coding for the same CDR3. This CDR3 is CASSLGQGRETQYF. Written as DNA, the CDR3 is TGCGCCAGCAGCTTGGGACAGGGGAGGGAGACCCAGTACTTC. The chain joins TRBV5-1 to TRBJ2-5; 8 bases match TRBD1. This CDR3 spans 14 amino acids. J gave up 5 bases and V 0 bases, and 3 bases lay outside the gene matches. Germline-derived CDR1 and CDR2 are SGHRS and YFSETQ.

This clone was seen only a few times. The chain has TRBV28 and TRBJ2-3; 9 positions match TRBD2. The CDR3 loop spans 15 amino acids. V dropped 5 bases and J dropped 1; count of bases not matched to a gene: 4. Germline-derived CDR1 and CDR2 are MDHEN and SYDVKM. DNA of the CDR3: TGTGCCAGCAGTCCTAGCGGGAAGGGCACAGATACGCAGTATTTT. This gives the protein CASSPSGKGTDTQYF. The full variable domain, in which reference TRBV28 and TRBJ2-3 provide the parts outside the CDR3, is DVKVTQSSRYLVKRTGEKVFLECVQDMDHENMFWYRQDPGLGLRLIYFSYDVKMKEKGDIPEGYSVSREKKERFSLILESASTNQTSMYLCASSPSGKGTDTQYFGPGTRLTVL.

The chain couples TRBV6-5 to TRBJ2-3; 7 bases are shared with TRBD2. V trimming: 2 bases; J trimming: 6 bases; junction bases outside the gene matches: 8. Germline V gene lookup returns CDR1 MNHEY and CDR2 SVGAGI. The CDR3 runs to 15 residues. The CDR3 region has the DNA TGTGCCAGCAGTTACATGGGGATCGGGGGGGATACGCAGTATTTT. Translation gives CASSYMGIGGDTQYF.

V is TRBV11-1 and J is TRBJ1-1; D is perhaps TRBD1 (5 bases). In germline, CDR1 is SGHAT, CDR2 FQDESV (reference sequence). The CDR3 length is 12 residues. Deletions cut 3 bases from V and 6 bases from J, with 8 bases between. This chain's CDR3 is CASSFQGAEAFF. The CDR3 coding sequence is TGTGCCAGCAGCTTCCAAGGGGCTGAAGCTTTCTTT.

This clone has a handful of counts. The V and J genes are TRBV29-1 and TRBJ1-1; D unresolved. The CDR3 runs 12 residues. V dropped 6 bases and J dropped 5 bases, with 13 bases sitting between them. Germline assignment: CDR1 SQVTM and CDR2 ANQGSEA. DNA of the CDR3: TGCAGCGTCGACACCTGGGAGACTGAAGCTTTCTTT. Amino acid sequence: CSVDTWETEAFF.